The clone carrying this T cell receptor (beta chain) was seen a few times. Its antigen is unknown. Germline V gene sequence: CDR1 LNHNV, CDR2 YYDKDF (reference sequence). The CDR3 spans 15 residues. The V end was cut by 4 bases, the J end by 2 bases, with 13 bases between. With a J-beta primer mix and a sample-barcoded 5' primer, a second PCR ran about 7 to 12 cycles. MiXCR, run by TCRdb on the 5' RACE reads, gives a single entry per CDR3 protein. The sample has approximately 690,000 distinct CDR3 sequences, approximately 40% seen once. The sample belongs to a study of blood T cells in healthy people across ages. Regarding the study as a whole: In older individuals, TCR beta diversity per million T cells was lower, falling roughly linearly with age. Researchers said unsorted PBMCs prevented a conclusive naive versus antigen-experienced comparison.

Samples each yielded at least 5 micrograms of total RNA. The rearrangement joins TRBV15 to TRBJ2-3; D is perhaps TRBD2 (5 bases). This TCR was sampled from a man older than 75 in good health. Sequences were obtained from blood. CDR3 coding DNA: TGTGCCACCAGCAATGGACTCTCTTCCACAGATACGCAGTATTTT. The encoded protein is CATSNGLSSTDTQYF.